This TCR beta chain was recorded in a study of shared clonotypes between healthy human individuals. Overall study results and limits: The naive CD4 repertoires of four donors were compared, and approximately 4.5% of clonotypes were shared.

A word on this clone: Its cognate antigen is unknown.

CD8 cells classed as naive were CD45RO-negative and positively selected for CCR7, excluding terminally differentiated effector memory CD45RA+ cells. The germline CDR1 and CDR2 sequences are LGHNA and YSLEER. J was trimmed by 5 bases and V by 1 base; bases with no gene match: 13. The length of the CDR3 is 18 residues. Each sorted subset replicate got 200 ng genomic DNA, tens of thousands of genomes. Sequencing was performed with immunoSEQ multiplex PCR; in TCRdb, only in-frame clones are kept and a portion is missing. Of 2 million or so clones in the sample, around 96% were seen once. What was sequenced was naive CD8+ T cells sorted from blood. The clonotype originates from a man between 18 and 29 years old in good health. The gene calls are TRBV4-3 and TRBJ2-5; 10 bases line up with TRBD2. CDR3 region: CASSQGPLAGVEGETQYF. CDR3 bases: TGCGCCAGCAGCCAAGGACCTCTAGCGGGAGTGGAGGGGGAGACCCAGTACTTC.